A single sample gave rise to the 21 T cell receptor beta chains below, sequenced in a study of T cells expressing NK-cell markers. TCRdb re-called the 5' RACE reads; one entry per CDR3 protein, DNA not given. The sample totals a few hundred thousand distinct CDR3 sequences. The sequencing input was blood T cells: a sorted CD56 or NKG2C T cell subset, CD4+ or CD8+ T cells, or bulk PBMC T cells (not recorded which). Receptor source: a young man in good health.

This chain connects TRBV20-1 to TRBJ2-5; the D gene TCRdb calls, TRBD2, cannot be checked with no DNA. The CDR3 extends over 15 amino acids. The germline V gene has CDR1 DFQATT and CDR2 SNEGSKA (reference sequence). CDR3 residues: CSARRTSLNQETQYF.

The chain is built from TRBV12-3 or TRBV12-4 and TRBJ2-1; TCRdb returns TRBD2, unconfirmable since there is no DNA. This CDR3 has 15 residues. CDR3 amino acids: CASGKGRTPNNEQFF.

The chain carries TRBV7-9 and TRBJ2-5; TCRdb designates TRBD1, a call that cannot be tested without DNA. The germline CDR1 and CDR2 sequences are SEHNR and FQNEAQ (reference sequence). CDR3 length: 14 amino acids. CDR3 region: CASSLVVPRETQYF.

This chain connects TRBV5-1 to TRBJ2-3; the TCRdb D gene call, TRBD2, has no DNA to confirm it. Looked up from germline, CDR1 is SGHRS and CDR2 is YFSETQ. This CDR3 spans 12 amino acids. CDR3 loop: CASRADTDTQYF.

V gene TRBV11-2 combines with J gene TRBJ2-2. CDR1 is SGHAT, CDR2 FQNNGV, per germline. CDR3 length: 13 residues. The CDR3 spells CASSFDPVVSLFF. Full variable domain (remainder filled in from reference TRBV11-2 and TRBJ2-2): EAGVAQSPRYKIIEKRQSVAFWCNPISGHATLYWYQQILGQGPKLLIQFQNNGVVDDSQLPKDRFSAERLKGVDSTLKIQPAKLEDSAVYLCASSFDPVVSLFFGEGSRLTVL.

The chain couples TRBV5-8 to TRBJ2-5; TCRdb gives TRBD1 as the D gene, but with no DNA this cannot be confirmed. This CDR3 region has 14 residues. Germline V gives CDR1 SGHTS, CDR2 YDEGEE. The CDR3 spells CASSRTTGLETQYF.

This chain links TRBV24-1 with TRBJ2-5; the TRBD2 assignment by TCRdb is unverifiable without DNA. CDR1 KGHDR and CDR2 SFDVKD come from the germline V gene. The CDR3 consists of 16 residues. The CDR3 reads CATSDWGTSGQETQYF.

The rearrangement links TRBV4-2 to TRBJ1-5; TCRdb returns TRBD1, unconfirmable since there is no DNA. The CDR3 is 15 amino acids. The V gene's germline CDR1 is LGHNA and CDR2 YNFKEQ. This chain's CDR3 is CASSQYREERQPQHF.

The chain employs TRBV29-1 and TRBJ2-6. This CDR3 has 15 amino acids. Germline-derived CDR1 and CDR2 are SQVTM and ANQGSEA. The CDR3 protein is CSVEVVRTGANVLTF.

The chain employs TRBV4-1 and TRBJ2-5; TCRdb returns TRBD2, unconfirmable since there is no DNA. The V gene's germline CDR1 is MGHRA and CDR2 YSYEKL. CDR3 length equals 16 residues. This CDR3 reads CASSQTGTSGQETQYF.

V usage is TRBV15 and J usage is TRBJ2-5; TCRdb reports TRBD2, a call that lacks DNA to check it against. The germline gives CDR1 LNHNV, CDR2 YYDKDF (reference sequence). The CDR3 has 13 residues. CDR3 sequence: CATSQRESETQYF. The full variable domain, in which reference TRBV15 and TRBJ2-5 provide the parts outside the CDR3, is DAMVIQNPRYQVTQFGKPVTLSCSQTLNHNVMYWYQQKSSQAPKLLFHYYDKDFNNEADTPDNFQSRRPNTSFCFLDIRSPGLGDTAMYLCATSQRESETQYFGPGTRLLVL.

V and J are TRBV4-2 and TRBJ2-4; TCRdb names TRBD2, which stays unverified in the absence of DNA. CDR3 size: 18 residues. The germline gives CDR1 LGHNA, CDR2 YNFKEQ. The CDR3 region is CASSQIAGGELAKNIQYF.

The J gene is TRBJ1-5, the V gene TRBV12-3 or TRBV12-4; there is no DNA to check the TCRdb D call of TRBD1. This CDR3 region has 14 residues. The CDR3 spells CASNHGQGGQPQHF.

The chain links TRBV6-1 to TRBJ2-6; TCRdb's assignment of TRBD2 cannot be checked, as there is no DNA. There are 15 residues in the CDR3. Germline CDR1 and CDR2: MNHNS and SASEGT. This chain's CDR3 is CAISLTGPGANVLTF.

The chain carries TRBV29-1 and TRBJ2-5; checking the TCRdb D call of TRBD1 is not possible without DNA. The CDR3 contains 14 residues. Looked up from germline, CDR1 is SQVTM and CDR2 is ANQGSEA. This CDR3 reads CSVRDRGGKETQYF. The whole variable domain, filled in from reference TRBV29-1 and TRBJ2-5, reads SAVISQKPSRDICQRGTSLTIQCQVDSQVTMMFWYRQQPGQSLTLIATANQGSEATYESGFVIDKFPISRPNLTFSTLTVSNMSPEDSSIYLCSVRDRGGKETQYFGPGTRLLVL.

The chain combines TRBV5-5 with TRBJ2-5; the TRBD1 assignment by TCRdb is unverifiable without DNA. CDR3 length: 15 amino acids. The germline CDR1 and CDR2 sequences are SGHKS and YYEKEE (reference sequence). The CDR3 here is CASTPRELWRETQYF.

This rearrangement joins TRBV6-5 to TRBJ2-1; TCRdb calls TRBD1, which cannot be checked without DNA. Germline V CDR1 and CDR2: MNHEY, SVGAGI. The CDR3 spans 15 residues. The CDR3 reads CASTWRTGGYNEQFF.

The rearrangement uses TRBV4-1 and TRBJ2-5. CDR1 and CDR2 from the germline V gene are MGHRA and YSYEKL. The CDR3 runs 11 residues. The CDR3 loop reads CASSQGFTQYF.

This chain joins TRBV4-3 and TRBJ2-3. The CDR3 contains 15 residues. The germline V gene encodes CDR1 LGHNA and CDR2 YSLEER. This chain's CDR3 is CASRQDAAGSDTQYF.

This sequence joins TRBV7-9 and TRBJ2-7; there is no DNA to check the TCRdb D call of TRBD2. From germline, CDR1 is SEHNR and CDR2 FQNEAQ (reference sequence). This CDR3 region has 14 residues. This CDR3 is CASSPPGLPNEQYF.

The J gene is TRBJ2-3, the V gene TRBV7-9; TCRdb lists TRBD2, though no DNA is available to test this call. Germline CDR1 is SEHNR and CDR2 is FQNEAQ (reference sequence). The CDR3 totals 15 residues. CDR3 sequence: CASSFFSGRTDTQYF. Full variable domain (rest looked up from reference TRBV7-9 and TRBJ2-3): DTGVSQNPRHKITKRGQNVTFRCDPISEHNRLYWYRQTLGQGPEFLTYFQNEAQLEKSRLLSDRFSAERPKGSFSTLEIQRTEQGDSAMYLCASSFFSGRTDTQYFGPGTRLTVL.